The 21 T cell receptor beta chains in this list originate from one sample, sequenced in a study of shared clonotypes between healthy human individuals. TCRdb's copy holds only in-frame clones and misses some; the assay was immunoSEQ multiplex PCR. This sample has fewer than 3 million clones; 85% to 95% occur once, and the top ten carry 0.37%. The sample taken for sequencing was naive CD4+ T cells from PBMCs. Subset described: CD45RA+ positively selected. These receptors all stem from a man younger than 30 in good health. Some clones in this sample may be carry-over from other donors' samples.

V and J are TRBV7-9 and TRBJ1-2; D call uncertain. Germline CDR1 SEHNR, CDR2 FQNEAQ (reference sequence). V lost 1 base and J lost 1, with 13 bases in between. There are 16 residues in the CDR3. The CDR3 bases are TGTGCCAGCAGCTTAGACGTTGGGGATCTTAACTATGGCTACACCTTC. Protein product: CASSLDVGDLNYGYTF. The full variable domain, completed using reference TRBV7-9 and TRBJ1-2, is DTGVSQNPRHKITKRGQNVTFRCDPISEHNRLYWYRQTLGQGPEFLTYFQNEAQLEKSRLLSDRFSAERPKGSFSTLEIQRTEQGDSAMYLCASSLDVGDLNYGYTFGSGTRLTVV.

The chain couples TRBV5-1 to TRBJ2-5, with TRBD2 matching 13 bases. TRBJ2-7 matches the DNA end more closely, so the J call is doubtful. CDR1 SGHRS and CDR2 YFSETQ come from the germline V gene. The CDR3 extends over 17 amino acids. The CDR3 reads CASSRPGLAGVGYEQYF. The CDR3 bases are TGCGCCAGCAGCCGTCCCGGACTAGCGGGAGTGGGCTACGAGCAGTACTTC.

This chain connects TRBV30 to TRBJ1-1, with D maybe TRBD1 (6 bases). From germline, CDR1 is GTSNPN and CDR2 SVGIG (reference sequence). This CDR3 is 14 amino acids long. The V end lost 0 bases, the J end lost 11 bases, and 19 bases lay between the germline ends. CDR3 loop: CAWSVGRNREGAFF. The CDR3 DNA sequence: TGTGCCTGGAGTGTCGGCCGAAACAGGGAGGGGGCTTTCTTT.

J is TRBJ2-1 and V is TRBV4-3; the match to TRBD2 covers 10 bases. This CDR3 comprises 17 residues. Germline V gene lookup returns CDR1 LGHNA and CDR2 YSLEER. V shed 0 bases, J shed 4 bases, and the junction held 6 bases outside the gene matches. Here the CDR3 DNA reads TGCGCCAGCAGCCAAGATAAGCGGGAGGGACCATACAATGAGCAGTTCTTC. Amino acid sequence: CASSQDKREGPYNEQFF.

The table lists this clone with a count of one. The chain combines TRBV29-1 with TRBJ2-5; tentative D call: TRBD1 (6 bases). Germline CDR1 and CDR2: SQVTM and ANQGSEA. Between the trimmed V and J ends, which lost 6 bases and 5 bases, there was a span of 13 bases. CDR3 length equals 12 residues. This CDR3 reads CSVLGASETQYF. The CDR3 coding sequence is TGCAGCGTGTTGGGGGCTTCTGAGACCCAGTACTTC. Combining the CDR3 with reference TRBV29-1 and TRBJ2-5 gives the whole variable domain SAVISQKPSRDICQRGTSLTIQCQVDSQVTMMFWYRQQPGQSLTLIATANQGSEATYESGFVIDKFPISRPNLTFSTLTVSNMSPEDSSIYLCSVLGASETQYFGPGTRLLVL.

This clone was seen a handful of times. Within the sample, other DNA sequences also encode this same CDR3. The V call is TRBV15, the J call TRBJ1-2, with D unclear. The CDR3 length is 12 residues. Trimming removed 0 bases from V and 5 bases from J, with 4 bases in between. Per the germline V gene, CDR1 is LNHNV and CDR2 is YYDKDF (reference sequence). The CDR3 loop reads CATSRDGYGYTF. DNA for the CDR3: TGTGCCACCAGCAGAGATGGGTATGGCTACACCTTC. Using reference TRBV15 and TRBJ1-2 for the parts outside the CDR3, the full variable domain is DAMVIQNPRYQVTQFGKPVTLSCSQTLNHNVMYWYQQKSSQAPKLLFHYYDKDFNNEADTPDNFQSRRPNTSFCFLDIRSPGLGDTAMYLCATSRDGYGYTFGSGTRLTVV.

This clone was seen a single time. The chain has TRBV5-6 and TRBJ1-2; no reliable D call. Germline CDR1 and CDR2: SGHDT and YYEEEE. CDR3 length: 13 residues. The V gene lost 4 bases and the J gene lost 7 bases, with 14 bases spanning the gap. The CDR3 reads CASSREVRGGYTF. CDR3 DNA sequence: TGTGCCAGCAGCCGGGAGGTTCGGGGTGGCTACACCTTC. The full variable domain, rest sourced from reference TRBV5-6 and TRBJ1-2, is DAGVTQSPTHLIKTRGQQVTLRCSPKSGHDTVSWYQQALGQGPQFIFQYYEEEERQRGNFPDRFSGHQFPNYSSELNVNALLLGDSALYLCASSREVRGGYTFGSGTRLTVV.

This chain links TRBV2 with TRBJ2-2; D unresolved. The ends were cut back, 6 bases at V and 4 bases at J, with 15 bases in the middle. The germline V gene encodes CDR1 SNHLY and CDR2 FYNNEI. The CDR3 is 15 amino acids. CDR3 residues: CASRLLTERTGELFF. The DNA for the CDR3 is TGTGCCAGCAGACTACTAACTGAGCGCACCGGGGAGCTGTTTTTT.

The V call is TRBV29-1, the J call TRBJ2-7; the D is unclear. The CDR3 is 13 amino acids. CDR1 is SQVTM, CDR2 ANQGSEA, per germline. The V and J ends lost 7 bases and 2 bases respectively, with 15 bases between them. The CDR3 sequence is CSAEGSVTYEQYF. The CDR3 DNA is TGCAGCGCCGAAGGCTCAGTTACCTACGAGCAGTACTTC.

This sequence joins TRBV5-4 and TRBJ1-1; 9 bases are shared with TRBD1. Germline CDR1 reads SGHNT; CDR2 reads YYREEE (reference sequence). With V trimmed by 7 bases and J by 0 bases, 7 bases remained unmatched. The CDR3 runs 15 residues. The CDR3 protein is CASGVTGGVNTEAFF. CDR3 nucleotide sequence: TGTGCCAGCGGAGTGACAGGGGGGGTGAACACTGAAGCTTTCTTT.

The chain is built from TRBV9 and TRBJ2-7; 9 bases agree with TRBD2. CDR3 length equals 16 residues. V dropped 0 bases and J dropped 2; count of bases not matched to a gene: 6. Germline CDR1 reads SGDLS; CDR2 reads YYNGEE. The CDR3 DNA reads TGTGCCAGCAGCGTAGGTGACGGCGGGAGGGCCTACGAGCAGTACTTC. Translating gives CASSVGDGGRAYEQYF.

This chain connects TRBV7-9 to TRBJ1-2; 9 bases line up with TRBD1. The CDR3 runs to 13 residues. Germline lookup yields CDR1 SEHNR and CDR2 FQNEAQ (reference sequence). The V and J ends lost 6 bases and 8 bases, in that order; junction bases with no gene match: 7. The CDR3: CASSITGGEGYTF. CDR3 bases: TGTGCCAGCAGTATAACAGGGGGCGAGGGCTACACCTTC.

As to this clone: In the same sample, other DNA sequences code for this CDR3. The CDR3 region has the DNA TGCAGTGCTCAGGACAGGGTCGAGCAGTACTTC. The encoded protein is CSAQDRVEQYF. J is TRBJ2-7 and V is TRBV20-1, with 8 bases fitting TRBD1. This CDR3 has 11 amino acids. J was trimmed by 6 bases and V by 5 bases; bases with no gene match: 3. Germline V gene sequence: CDR1 DFQATT, CDR2 SNEGSKA (reference sequence).

V and J are TRBV6-5 and TRBJ2-3; 13 nucleotides match TRBD2. V lost 4 bases and J lost 6; bases outside the gene matches: 7. Germline assignment: CDR1 MNHEY and CDR2 SVGAGI. The CDR3 is made up of 16 amino acids. CDR3 residues: CASSLGLAGNLDTQYF. The CDR3 region has the DNA TGTGCCAGCAGTTTGGGACTAGCGGGAAACCTGGATACGCAGTATTTT.

This chain uses TRBV2 with TRBJ2-5, with D unclear. The CDR3 runs 12 residues. Germline V gives CDR1 SNHLY, CDR2 FYNNEI. With 4 bases removed from V and 1 base from J, the gap between germline ends came to 4 bases. The CDR3 nucleotides are TGTGCCAGCAGTGGAATCCAAGAGACCCAGTACTTC. Protein product: CASSGIQETQYF.

In its sample, this clone was seen a few times. The chain links TRBV7-3 to TRBJ2-5, with D perhaps TRBD1 (6 bases). V gave up 4 bases and J gave up 2 bases, with 14 bases separating them. The CDR3 has 15 residues. Looked up from germline, CDR1 is SGHTA and CDR2 is FQGTGA. The CDR3 sequence: CASSSLTGPQETQYF. The CDR3 nucleotides are TGTGCCAGCAGCTCGCTGACAGGCCCACAAGAGACCCAGTACTTC. The whole variable domain, remainder taken from reference TRBV7-3 and TRBJ2-5, is GAGVSQTPSNKVTEKGKYVELRCDPISGHTALYWYRQSLGQGPEFLIYFQGTGAADDSGLPNDRFFAVRPEGSVSTLKIQRTERGDSAVYLCASSSLTGPQETQYFGPGTRLLVL.

The chain has TRBV20-1 and TRBJ1-5; D gene unclear. The CDR3 sequence is 11 residues long. Deletions cut 3 bases from V and 4 bases from J, with 4 bases between. The germline gives CDR1 DFQATT, CDR2 SNEGSKA (reference sequence). CDR3 in DNA: TGCAGTGCTAGTGATAATCAGCCCCAGCATTTT. Translated: CSASDNQPQHF.

Notes on this clone: Other DNA sequences in the same sample also yield this CDR3. The V gene is TRBV19, the J gene TRBJ1-3; D not certain. Germline V gene sequence: CDR1 LNHDA, CDR2 SQIVND (reference sequence). This CDR3 region has 14 residues. Trimming took 1 base from V and 0 from J, leaving 4 bases between them. The CDR3 coding sequence is TGTGCCAGTAGTATAGCAGGCTCTGGAAACACCATATATTTT. The encoded protein is CASSIAGSGNTIYF.

This chain links TRBV6-5 with TRBJ2-1, with TRBD1 matching 8 bases. The V gene end was trimmed by 5 bases and the J gene end by 6 bases; junction bases not matched to a gene: 9. There are 15 residues in the CDR3. Germline V gene data show CDR1 as MNHEY and CDR2 as SVGAGI. The CDR3 DNA reads TGTGCCAGCAGTCAGACAGGGGAACTTAGCAATGAGCAGTTCTTC. This sequence encodes CASSQTGELSNEQFF.

This chain uses TRBV20-1 with TRBJ1-4; tentatively, D is TRBD1 (5 bases). CDR1 and CDR2 from the germline V gene are DFQATT and SNEGSKA (reference sequence). The V end was cut by 6 bases, the J end by 14 bases, with 16 bases between. The CDR3 totals 11 residues. DNA of the CDR3: TGCAGTGCCAAGACTAGGGGCGGGCTGTTTTTT. It translates to CSAKTRGGLFF.

The chain couples TRBV7-5 to TRBJ1-1. TRBV7-5 is recorded as a pseudogene. The CDR3 has 11 residues. The CDR3 is CARSSNTEAFF. DNA of the CDR3: TGTGCCAGAAGCTCTAACACTGAAGCTTTCTTT.